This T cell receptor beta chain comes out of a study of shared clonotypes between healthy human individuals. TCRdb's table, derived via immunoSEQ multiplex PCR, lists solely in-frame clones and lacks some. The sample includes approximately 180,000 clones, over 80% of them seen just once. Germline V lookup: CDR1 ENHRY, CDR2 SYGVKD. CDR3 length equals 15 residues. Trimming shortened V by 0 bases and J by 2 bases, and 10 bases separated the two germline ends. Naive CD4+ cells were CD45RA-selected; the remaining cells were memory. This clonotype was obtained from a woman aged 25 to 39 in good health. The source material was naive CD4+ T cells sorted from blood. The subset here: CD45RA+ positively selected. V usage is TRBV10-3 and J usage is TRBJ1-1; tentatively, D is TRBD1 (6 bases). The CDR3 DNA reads TGTGCCATCAGTGAGTCGTCGGACAGTAACACTGAAGCTTTCTTT. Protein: CAISESSDSNTEAFF.